The 5 T cell receptor beta chains listed next were all sequenced from one sample in a study of control samples from healthy donors and cancer patients. Assay: immunoSEQ multiplex PCR; the TCRdb copy retains only in-frame clones and omits some. The table shows approximately 230,000 clones, with over 75% occurring only once. Sequencing used PBMCs. Every receptor here comes from a woman aged 60-75 years with lung cancer.

This clone was seen more than once but under ten times. This chain joins TRBV19 and TRBJ2-2; 7 bases map to TRBD2. The germline V gene encodes CDR1 LNHDA and CDR2 SQIVND (reference sequence). The CDR3 runs 15 residues. V was pared by 3 bases and J by 7 bases, with 8 bases of the junction left unmatched. The chain's CDR3 is CASSIGGSRVGELFF. The CDR3 DNA sequence: TGTGCCAGTAGTATCGGCGGGAGTCGGGTCGGGGAGCTGTTTTTT.

The rearrangement uses TRBV29-1 and TRBJ2-4; 8 positions agree with TRBD1. Germline V gene data show CDR1 as SQVTM and CDR2 as ANQGSEA. V dropped 1 base and J dropped 3; count of bases not matched to a gene: 8. The CDR3 has 16 residues. The CDR3 reads CSVEARTGLFKNIQYF. CDR3 DNA: TGCAGCGTTGAAGCTCGGACAGGGCTATTCAAAAACATTCAGTACTTC.

V usage is TRBV6-4 and J usage is TRBJ2-1, with a tentative D call TRBD1 (6 bases). Trimming left V 2 bases short and J 12 bases short, with 11 bases between. The CDR3 covers 12 residues. Germline assignment: CDR1 MRHNA and CDR2 SNTAGT. The CDR3 DNA sequence: TGTGCCAGCAGTGACCCGGACAGACCGCAGTTCTTC. Its protein is CASSDPDRPQFF.

The chain links TRBV29-1 to TRBJ1-1; a weak D match, TRBD1 (5 bases). V gave up 6 bases and J gave up 4 bases, with 15 bases separating them. This CDR3 region has 13 residues. Germline CDR1 SQVTM, CDR2 ANQGSEA. The CDR3 is CSVKDTLGTEAFF. The CDR3 nucleotides are TGCAGCGTAAAGGACACCTTGGGCACTGAAGCTTTCTTT.

This chain uses TRBV3-1 (or the pseudogene TRBV3-2) with TRBJ2-3, with 13 nucleotides matching TRBD2. The CDR3 loop spans 16 amino acids. Trimming at V came to 1 base and at J to 10 bases, leaving 8 bases not matched to a gene. In germline, CDR1 is LGHDT, CDR2 YNNKEL (reference sequence). The CDR3 spells CASSQVLTSGGPPQYF. The CDR3 nucleotides are TGTGCCAGCAGCCAAGTTTTGACTAGCGGGGGGCCCCCGCAGTATTTT.